Below are 5 T cell receptor beta chains sequenced from a single sample in a study of cytomegalovirus exposure and HLA in healthy donors. A multiplex PCR was run with 60 Vbeta primers and 13 Jbeta primers. The method was immunoSEQ multiplex PCR; TCRdb's version includes in-frame clones alone and lacks a portion of them. This table holds approximately 220,000 clones, about 75% found once. Source material: PBMCs. The source is a woman aged 30 to 39 in good health and CMV-seronegative.

The CDR3 loop is CASSMGGNTDTQYF. The CDR3 nucleotides are TGTGCCAGCAGTATGGGAGGGAACACAGATACGCAGTATTTT. The chain combines TRBV7-6 with TRBJ2-3, with TRBD2 matching over 7 bases. The V gene end was trimmed by 6 bases and the J gene end by 2 bases; junction bases not matched to a gene: 5. The CDR3 has 14 residues. CDR1 and CDR2 (germline): SGHVS, FNYEAQ.

The chain links TRBV6-5 to TRBJ1-1; perhaps TRBD1 as D (5 bases). Trimming pared 6 bases from V and 4 bases from J, leaving 12 bases between. The length of the CDR3 is 13 residues. In germline, CDR1 is MNHEY, CDR2 SVGAGI. CDR3 nucleotides: TGTGCCAGCAGCCCCAGGGTATCCACTGAAGCTTTCTTT. Translating gives CASSPRVSTEAFF.

The chain's CDR3 is CASSPDLGQGTDTQYF. The DNA for the CDR3 is TGTGCCAGCTCACCGGATCTAGGACAGGGCACAGATACGCAGTATTTT. V gene TRBV18 combines with J gene TRBJ2-3, with 7 bases aligning to TRBD1. This CDR3 spans 16 amino acids. V was clipped by 3 bases and J by 1 base; unmatched bases: 7. Germline assignment: CDR1 KGHSH and CDR2 LQKENI.

V is TRBV21-1 and J is TRBJ1-1. TRBV21-1 is a listed pseudogene. The CDR3 has 14 amino acids. The DNA for the CDR3 is TGTGCCAGCAGCATCACCGGGAGAAACACTGAAGCTTTCTTT. It specifies CASSITGRNTEAFF.

This clone was detected only a few times. This sequence joins TRBV29-1 and TRBJ2-1; the match to TRBD1 covers 9 bases. There are 13 residues in the CDR3. The junction had 7 bases not matched to a gene; V was cut back by 6 bases and J by 7 bases. Looked up from germline, CDR1 is SQVTM and CDR2 is ANQGSEA. CDR3 bases: TGCAGCGTAATAGGACAGGGGTTAAATGAGCAGTTCTTC. This translates into CSVIGQGLNEQFF.